The 16 T cell receptor beta chains below come from one sample, sequenced in a study of T-cell reconstitution after alpha-beta-depleted transplantation in children. The TCRbeta library incorporated unique molecular identifiers. TCRdb passed the PCR reads through MiXCR, listing each CDR3 protein once. The sample holds approximately 500,000 distinct CDR3 sequences, more than 9% seen once. Material: PBMCs, obtained before TCRalphabeta/CD19-depleted stem cell transplant. Every receptor here comes from a child aged 2 to 10 with inherited bone marrow failure, due to receive a stem cell transplant.

The chain is built from TRBV7-2 and TRBJ2-4, with D tentatively TRBD1 or TRBD2 (5 bases each). The CDR3 extends over 20 amino acids. Looked up from germline, CDR1 is SGHTA and CDR2 is FQGNSA. V was shortened by 2 bases and J by 0 bases, with 23 bases between the two germline ends. CDR3 sequence (DNA): TGTGCCAGCAGCTTAAGAGGCGAGATCGGGGCGGGTCTAGCCAAAAACATTCAGTACTTC. Protein product: CASSLRGEIGAGLAKNIQYF.

The table lists this clonotype with a few counts. The V and J genes are TRBV29-1 and TRBJ2-3, with D tentatively TRBD1 (6 bases). The CDR3 spans 12 residues. Germline-derived CDR1 and CDR2 are SQVTM and ANQGSEA. Trimming took 7 bases from V and 2 from J, leaving 10 bases between them. Here the CDR3 reads CSARQDTDTQYF. The CDR3 DNA reads TGCAGCGCTCGACAGGACACAGATACGCAGTATTTT.

This clonotype occurred a few times. V usage is TRBV29-1 and J usage is TRBJ2-5; D unresolved. The CDR3 sequence is 10 residues long. V gave up 7 bases and J gave up 7 bases, with 10 bases separating them. Germline V gene sequence: CDR1 SQVTM, CDR2 ANQGSEA. Here the CDR3 reads CSASWGTQYF. The CDR3 DNA sequence: TGCAGCGCCTCCTGGGGGACCCAGTACTTC.

This clonotype was observed many times. The genes are TRBV4-3 and TRBJ1-4; 7 nucleotides agree with TRBD1. J was trimmed by 0 bases and V by 0 bases; bases with no gene match: 10. The CDR3 is made up of 19 amino acids. Germline V gives CDR1 LGHNA, CDR2 YSLEER. The CDR3 DNA reads TGCGCCAGCAGCCAAGAGAACAGGGGAGCAGGGGCAACTAATGAAAAACTGTTTTTT. It translates to CASSQENRGAGATNEKLFF.

This clonotype was recorded many times. The J gene is TRBJ2-7, the V gene TRBV7-2; D may be TRBD1 (6 bases). Trimming stripped 2 bases from V and 4 bases from J, with 15 bases between. CDR1 SGHTA and CDR2 FQGNSA come from the germline V gene. The CDR3 is 15 residues long. CDR3 nucleotide sequence: TGTGCCAGCAGCTTACCAGCAGGGGTCTTTTACGAGCAGTACTTC. This sequence encodes CASSLPAGVFYEQYF.

The V gene is TRBV20-1, the J gene TRBJ2-1; 7 nucleotides align to TRBD2. Germline trimming cut 8 bases from V and 3 bases from J; bases unmatched to any gene: 4. This CDR3 has 12 amino acids. Germline CDR1 and CDR2: DFQATT and SNEGSKA (reference sequence). CDR3 sequence (DNA): TGCAGTTACTGGGAGGGCTACAATGAGCAGTTCTTC. This sequence encodes CSYWEGYNEQFF.

This clonotype was detected ten times or more. This chain uses TRBV29-1 with TRBJ2-3; TRBD1 might be the D (6 bases). CDR1 is SQVTM and CDR2 is ANQGSEA in the germline V gene. The V gene lost 1 base and the J gene lost 0 bases, with 11 bases spanning the gap. The CDR3 spans 15 residues. The CDR3 is CSVEGTAVSTDTQYF. In nucleotides, the CDR3 is TGCAGCGTTGAAGGGACAGCTGTTAGCACAGATACGCAGTATTTT.

This clonotype was seen at least ten times. The chain combines TRBV29-1 with TRBJ2-1; TRBD1 matches at 8 bases. J was trimmed by 7 bases and V by 4 bases; bases with no gene match: 9. Germline V gene lookup returns CDR1 SQVTM and CDR2 ANQGSEA. The CDR3 totals 14 residues. The CDR3 region is CSVVGTGLVNEQFF. CDR3 nucleotides: TGCAGCGTTGTCGGGACAGGCTTGGTGAATGAGCAGTTCTTC.

This clonotype was observed many times. This chain joins TRBV6-5 and TRBJ1-2; 10 bases align to TRBD1. Per germline, CDR1 MNHEY and CDR2 SVGAGI. There are 14 residues in the CDR3. J gave up 6 bases and V 2 bases, and 3 bases lay outside the gene matches. This chain's CDR3 is CASSYPDRGHGYTF. In DNA, the CDR3 is TGTGCCAGCAGTTACCCAGACAGGGGGCATGGCTACACCTTC.

The chain carries TRBV7-9 and TRBJ2-3, with D possibly TRBD2 on 6 matching bases. Trimming took off 1 base at V and 2 bases at J, with 10 bases between the two ends. Germline CDR1 SEHNR, CDR2 FQNEAQ (reference sequence). The CDR3 loop spans 15 amino acids. The CDR3 sequence is CASSLVREITDTQYF. The CDR3 DNA sequence: TGTGCCAGCAGCTTAGTCCGGGAGATCACAGATACGCAGTATTTT.

This clonotype was found many times. J is TRBJ2-1 and V is TRBV29-1, with TRBD2 identical over 7 bases. Germline V gene data show CDR1 as SQVTM and CDR2 as ANQGSEA. This CDR3 has 17 residues. V shed 4 bases and J 0 bases; nucleotides not matched to a gene: 12. The CDR3 protein is CSVGSNAGVYSYNEQFF. The CDR3 nucleotides are TGCAGCGTTGGATCTAATGCGGGAGTTTACTCCTACAATGAGCAGTTCTTC.

This clonotype was counted at least ten times. This sequence joins TRBV29-1 and TRBJ2-4; D is unclear. The CDR3 is 15 amino acids. Germline-derived CDR1 and CDR2 are SQVTM and ANQGSEA. V gave up 6 bases and J gave up 0 bases, with 15 bases separating them. Written as DNA, the CDR3 is TGCAGCGTCCTTACGAATTTTCTAGCCAAAAACATTCAGTACTTC. Protein: CSVLTNFLAKNIQYF.

This clonotype was counted at least ten times. The chain has TRBV2 and TRBJ2-3, with D maybe TRBD2 (6 bases). Germline V gene lookup returns CDR1 SNHLY and CDR2 FYNNEI. The CDR3 is made up of 13 amino acids. V was shortened by 5 bases and J by 4 bases, with 10 bases between the two germline ends. The DNA for the CDR3 is TGTGCCAGCAGTCCGGGGGAGTCAGATACGCAGTATTTT. Amino acids: CASSPGESDTQYF.

This clonotype was seen many times. The chain joins TRBV7-2 to TRBJ2-3; D remains ambiguous. V was shortened by 5 bases and J by 10 bases, with 13 bases between the two germline ends. The germline gives CDR1 SGHTA, CDR2 FQGNSA. CDR3 length: 12 amino acids. The chain's CDR3 is CASSLNIEAQYF. The CDR3 DNA sequence: TGTGCCAGCAGCCTAAACATAGAAGCGCAGTATTTT.

This clonotype occurred many times. The V call is TRBV19, the J call TRBJ1-6; D is ambiguous. Per germline, CDR1 LNHDA and CDR2 SQIVND (reference sequence). Deletions cut 5 bases from V and 7 bases from J, with 15 bases between. The length of the CDR3 is 15 residues. As DNA, the CDR3 is TGTGCCAGTAGTGCCGTGGGCGGGTTAAATTCACCCCTCCACTTT. The encoded protein is CASSAVGGLNSPLHF.

This clonotype was seen repeatedly, ten times or more. This chain joins TRBV20-1 and TRBJ2-1; TRBD2 might be the D (5 bases). V was shortened by 6 bases and J by 9 bases, with 15 bases between the two germline ends. The CDR3 spans 12 residues. The germline V gene has CDR1 DFQATT and CDR2 SNEGSKA (reference sequence). Here the CDR3 reads CSAGDRDTEQFF. For the CDR3, the DNA is TGCAGTGCCGGGGATAGAGATACTGAGCAGTTCTTC.